What follows are 20 T cell receptor beta chains derived from one specimen sequenced in a study of molecular identifiers for immune sequencing clone quantification. TCRdb re-derived calls from the PCR reads in MiXCR, one entry per CDR3 protein. Seen here are approximately 680,000 distinct CDR3 sequences, 25% observed once, and the top ten hold approximately 0.75%. Sequencing was performed on naive CD8+ T cells from blood, with Jurkat cell RNA spiked in. The subset is: FACS-sorted CD8+CD4-CCR7+CD45RA+ naive T cells. The receptor source for this set is a human donor in good health. Some libraries in this study had Jurkat cell RNA spiked in.

This clonotype appeared a few times. The chain recombines TRBV7-9 with TRBJ1-2; D unresolved. The CDR3 runs 13 residues. CDR1 and CDR2 from the germline V gene are SEHNR and FQNEAQ (reference sequence). V lost 2 bases and J 10 bases, leaving 14 bases between the germline ends. The CDR3, as DNA: TGTGCCAGCAGCTTAAGCACAGCTTGGGACTACACCTTC. Its translation: CASSLSTAWDYTF. The full variable domain, completed using reference TRBV7-9 and TRBJ1-2, is DTGVSQNPRHKITKRGQNVTFRCDPISEHNRLYWYRQTLGQGPEFLTYFQNEAQLEKSRLLSDRFSAERPKGSFSTLEIQRTEQGDSAMYLCASSLSTAWDYTFGSGTRLTVV.

There are a few counts of this clonotype. This chain links TRBV4-3 with TRBJ2-1; tentative D call: TRBD2 (6 bases). Per germline, CDR1 LGHNA and CDR2 YSLEER. The CDR3 runs 17 residues. The V gene lost 0 bases and the J gene lost 5 bases, with 17 bases spanning the gap. The DNA of the CDR3 is TGCGCCAGCAGCCAAGATTATCGGGGGTACGGGAACAATGAGCAGTTCTTC. This translates into CASSQDYRGYGNNEQFF.

This clonotype came up many times. The CDR3 is CASSYSGADTEAFF. The CDR3, as DNA: TGTGCCAGCAGTTACTCTGGCGCGGACACTGAAGCTTTCTTT. The chain joins TRBV6-5 to TRBJ1-1; D is ambiguous. From germline, CDR1 is MNHEY and CDR2 SVGAGI. The V and J ends lost 0 bases and 3 bases respectively, with 8 bases between them. The CDR3 extends over 14 amino acids.

This clonotype was seen ten or more times. This sequence joins TRBV5-1 and TRBJ2-3; D possibly corresponds to TRBD2 (6 bases). Trimming removed 4 bases at V and 6 bases at J, with 18 bases between. The CDR3 is 15 amino acids. CDR1 SGHRS and CDR2 YFSETQ come from the germline V gene. The DNA for the CDR3 is TGCGCCAGCAGCCACCGGGCACTAGCTCCGGATACGCAGTATTTT. This translates into CASSHRALAPDTQYF.

This clonotype was recorded at least ten times. The CDR3 here is CASRSLASEQFF. The DNA of the CDR3 is TGTGCCAGCCGTTCTCTGGCTTCTGAGCAGTTCTTC. V usage is TRBV6-5 and J usage is TRBJ2-1; D is uncertain. V gave up 8 bases and J gave up 9 bases, with 14 bases separating them. CDR3 length: 12 residues. Germline V gene data show CDR1 as MNHEY and CDR2 as SVGAGI.

Turning to this clonotype: A much more abundant neighbour one base away suggests this may be a read error. The chain recombines TRBV4-1 with TRBJ1-1; D gene unclear. Trimming cost V 3 bases and J 2 bases, with 10 bases left between them. Germline V CDR1 and CDR2: MGHRA, YSYEKL. The CDR3 has 14 residues. CDR3 nucleotide sequence: TGCGCCAGCAGCCACCCCGGGAGAAACACTGAAGCTTTCTTT. Amino acids: CASSHPGRNTEAFF.

The J gene is TRBJ2-7, the V gene TRBV9; D unclear. V dropped 0 bases and J dropped 0 bases, with 10 bases sitting between them. Germline V lookup: CDR1 SGDLS, CDR2 YYNGEE. CDR3 length equals 15 residues. The CDR3 sequence is CASSVGAVSSYEQYF. The CDR3 nucleotides are TGTGCCAGCAGCGTAGGGGCGGTGAGCTCCTACGAGCAGTACTTC.

This clonotype has a count of ten or more. V gene TRBV29-1 combines with J gene TRBJ2-7; 8 bases fit TRBD1. Germline CDR1 reads SQVTM; CDR2 reads ANQGSEA. The CDR3 is 11 amino acids. Losses at the gene ends were 6 bases for V and 4 bases for J; bases not matched to a gene: 2. CDR3 in amino acids: CSVYRGYEQYF. CDR3 nucleotides: TGCAGCGTGTACAGGGGGTACGAGCAGTACTTC.

This clonotype was detected many times. CDR3 in amino acids: CSVAIQEETQYF. The CDR3 DNA follows: TGCAGCGTTGCGATTCAAGAAGAGACCCAGTACTTC. The gene calls are TRBV29-1 and TRBJ2-5; D is uncertain. The germline V gene has CDR1 SQVTM and CDR2 ANQGSEA. This CDR3 is 12 amino acids long. V gave up 4 bases and J gave up 3 bases, with 9 bases separating them.

This clonotype was counted a few times. The chain recombines TRBV27 with TRBJ1-1; D unresolved. This CDR3 is built from 13 residues. Germline V gives CDR1 MNHEY, CDR2 SMNVEV (reference sequence). Between the trimmed V and J ends, which lost 6 bases and 4 bases, there was a span of 12 bases. As DNA, the CDR3 is TGTGCCAGCAGCATTAGAGGTGCCACTGAAGCTTTCTTT. Translation gives CASSIRGATEAFF.

Only a few counts were recorded for this clonotype. The chain has TRBV27 and TRBJ1-4, with D possibly being TRBD1 (5 bases). V lost 6 bases and J lost 6, with 8 bases in between. Germline CDR1 MNHEY, CDR2 SMNVEV (reference sequence). The CDR3 is made up of 12 amino acids. CDR3 nucleotides: TGTGCCAGCAGCTCCAGGGATGAAAAACTGTTTTTT. This translates into CASSSRDEKLFF.

This clonotype was seen more than once but under ten times. It may be a read error: a sequence one base away is much more abundant. The chain carries TRBV6-5 and TRBJ2-7, with a possible D match to TRBD2 (7 bases). CDR3 length: 15 residues. Germline V gives CDR1 MNHEY, CDR2 SVGAGI. CDR3 DNA sequence: TGTGCCAGCGGTTACTCTACAGGGAGGGACTACGAGCAGTACTTC. Its translation is CASGYSTGRDYEQYF.

V and J are TRBV6-2 or TRBV6-3 and TRBJ2-7, with D unresolved. Looked up from germline, CDR1 is MNHEY and CDR2 is SVGEGT. The V end lost 0 bases, the J end lost 7 bases, and 10 bases lay between the germline ends. The CDR3 consists of 13 residues. The CDR3 reads CASSYSLEGEQYF. For the CDR3, the DNA is TGTGCCAGCAGTTACTCCCTAGAAGGAGAGCAGTACTTC.

This clonotype was detected a few times. The chain has TRBV6-2 or TRBV6-3 and TRBJ1-2, with no clear D. V gave up 3 bases and J gave up 5 bases, with 10 bases separating them. CDR1 and CDR2 from the germline V gene are MNHEY and SVGEGT. The CDR3 is 13 residues long. CDR3 DNA: TGTGCCAGCAGTTATGAGACCCTGTATGGCTACACCTTC. Amino acids: CASSYETLYGYTF.

On this clonotype: A read error may account for a junction end that differs from germline. This chain connects TRBV6-2 or TRBV6-3 to TRBJ2-1; the D call may be TRBD1 or TRBD2 (5 bases each). The CDR3 is 14 residues long. Germline CDR1 and CDR2: MNHEY and SVGEGT. The CDR3 region has the DNA TGTGCCAGCAAATTCGACGGGGCCTACAGTGAGCAGTTCTTC. Its protein is CASKFDGAYSEQFF.

A remark on this clonotype: A read error may explain this, as a much larger clone is one base away. The rearrangement uses TRBV5-3 and TRBJ2-5; the match to TRBD2 covers 11 bases. TRBV5-3 is marked as an open reading frame, function uncertain. The length of the CDR3 is 17 residues. The CDR3 region has the DNA TGTGTCAGCAGACCTGGACTAGCGGGTATGGGACAAGAGACCCAGTACTTC. As protein: CVSRPGLAGMGQETQYF.

This clonotype was seen a handful of times. J is TRBJ2-1 and V is TRBV12-3 or TRBV12-4; no firm D call. V lost 6 bases and J 14 bases, leaving 14 bases between the germline ends. This CDR3 comprises 11 residues. CDR3 amino acids: CASSPGPREFF. The CDR3 DNA sequence: TGTGCCAGCAGCCCCGGGCCCCGGGAGTTCTTC.

Concerning this clonotype: This may be a read error, as it is one base from a much larger clone. This rearrangement joins TRBV21-1 to TRBJ1-3. TRBV21-1 is given as a pseudogene. This CDR3 spans 17 amino acids. This chain's CDR3 is CASSARRSSVTGDTIYF. The CDR3 DNA reads TGTGCCAGCAGCGCCCGACGGTCATCCGTTACTGGAGACACCATATATTTT.

This clonotype has at least ten counts. V usage is TRBV7-9 and J usage is TRBJ1-5; 8 positions agree with TRBD1. Germline trimming cut 5 bases from V and 1 base from J; bases unmatched to any gene: 13. Germline V gives CDR1 SEHNR, CDR2 FQNEAQ (reference sequence). CDR3 length: 18 residues. CDR3 DNA sequence: TGTGCCAGCAGCGCAAACCCCACAGGGGGTCGGAGCAATCAGCCCCAGCATTTT. Protein product: CASSANPTGGRSNQPQHF.

V is TRBV5-8 and J is TRBJ2-7; D is unresolved. V gave up 3 bases and J gave up 5 bases, with 9 bases separating them. In germline, CDR1 is SGHTS, CDR2 YDEGEE. The CDR3 contains 12 residues. The CDR3 loop reads CASSSGTNEQYF. The CDR3 DNA reads as TGTGCCAGCAGCTCCGGAACCAACGAGCAGTACTTC.